These 32 T cell receptor beta chains were all obtained from the same sample, sequenced in a study of memory CD4+ T cells and cytomegalovirus serostatus. The sort gate was single viable CD3+CD4+CD8-CD45RO+ cells for memory CD4+ T cells. Sequenced by immunoSEQ multiplex PCR; TCRdb stores in-frame clones only, minus some. The sample carries about 56,000 clones, over 65% recorded once. The specimen was memory CD4+ T cells from blood. All receptors come from an adult in good health and CMV-seropositive.

The DNA of the CDR3 is TGTGCCAGCAGCCAAGATTCGACTAGCGGGTTGGGGGTAGGATACGAGCAGTACTTC. Its protein is CASSQDSTSGLGVGYEQYF. This chain links TRBV4-2 with TRBJ2-7, with 10 bases fitting TRBD2. This CDR3 is 19 amino acids long. CDR1 and CDR2 (germline): LGHNA, YNFKEQ. V was pared by 0 bases and J by 4 bases, with 15 bases of the junction left unmatched.

This clone was detected only a few times. This chain joins TRBV27 and TRBJ1-4; 7 bases line up with TRBD1. After removal of 6 bases from V and 3 bases from J, the junction contained 7 bases not matched to a gene. The CDR3 is 15 amino acids. The germline V gene has CDR1 MNHEY and CDR2 SMNVEV (reference sequence). CDR3 residues: CASRRRGGANEKLFF. The DNA of the CDR3 is TGTGCCAGCAGACGCAGGGGGGGAGCTAATGAAAAACTGTTTTTT.

The genes are TRBV20-1 and TRBJ2-2, with D hard to call. The length of the CDR3 is 11 residues. Germline CDR1 and CDR2: DFQATT and SNEGSKA (reference sequence). CDR3: CVSGYSGELFF. CDR3 in DNA: TGCGTGTCGGGTTACTCCGGGGAGCTGTTTTTT.

This chain connects TRBV19 to TRBJ2-1, with D maybe TRBD2 (5 bases). The CDR3 is 13 amino acids. Germline V gene sequence: CDR1 LNHDA, CDR2 SQIVND (reference sequence). Trimming took 7 bases from V and 5 from J, leaving 12 bases between them. In DNA, the CDR3 is TGTGCCAGTACCGGGCGGACTCACAATGAGCAGTTCTTC. This sequence encodes CASTGRTHNEQFF.

The V and J genes are TRBV18 and TRBJ1-3; D remains ambiguous. The germline V gene has CDR1 KGHSH and CDR2 LQKENI. This CDR3 has 13 residues. Trimming removed 3 bases at V and 2 bases at J, with 5 bases between. The CDR3 region is CASSPYPGNTIYF. The CDR3 DNA reads as TGTGCCAGCTCACCCTACCCTGGAAACACCATATATTTT. The whole variable domain, remainder taken from reference TRBV18 and TRBJ1-3, is NAGVMQNPRHLVRRRGQEARLRCSPMKGHSHVYWYRQLPEEGLKFMVYLQKENIIDESGMPKERFSAEFPKEGPSILRIQQVVRGDSAAYFCASSPYPGNTIYFGEGSWLTVV.

V usage is TRBV18 and J usage is TRBJ2-4; tentative D call: TRBD1 (5 bases). The CDR3 length is 19 residues. Trimming stripped 0 bases from V and 1 base from J, with 19 bases between. Germline loops: CDR1 KGHSH, CDR2 LQKENI. CDR3 DNA: TGTGCCAGCTCACCACCAGTGTCGTTAGGGGTTCGGGCCAAAAACATTCAGTACTTC. Residues: CASSPPVSLGVRAKNIQYF.

The sample holds one count of this clone. The chain combines TRBV30 with TRBJ2-1; 12 bases align to TRBD2. Germline V gene lookup returns CDR1 GTSNPN and CDR2 SVGIG (reference sequence). The CDR3 extends over 15 amino acids. V gave up 2 bases and J gave up 9 bases; unmatched junction bases: 8. Written as DNA, the CDR3 is TGTGCCTGGAGTAGAAAAGGACTAGCGGGATTTGAGCAGTTCTTC. Translated: CAWSRKGLAGFEQFF.

J is TRBJ1-4 and V is TRBV28; perhaps TRBD1 as D (6 bases). This CDR3 region has 12 residues. From germline, CDR1 is MDHEN and CDR2 SYDVKM. Trimming removed 3 bases from V and 8 bases from J, with 7 bases in between. The CDR3 DNA is TGTGCCAGCAGTTTTAGGGGGGAAAAACTGTTTTTT. This codes for CASSFRGEKLFF.

This clone was seen only a few times. This chain uses TRBV15 with TRBJ2-7; the D is unclear. V lost 4 bases and J lost 6, with 13 bases in between. The CDR3 loop spans 13 amino acids. Germline V gene data show CDR1 as LNHNV and CDR2 as YYDKDF (reference sequence). The CDR3 reads CATSKVYLGEQYF. CDR3 coding DNA: TGTGCCACCAGCAAGGTTTACCTGGGCGAGCAGTACTTC.

The sample holds a few counts of this clone. The J gene is TRBJ1-2, the V gene TRBV4-3; D is unresolved. This CDR3 has 15 residues. Trimming stripped 1 base from V and 6 bases from J, with 15 bases between. CDR1 is LGHNA, CDR2 YSLEER, per germline. CDR3 region: CASSQGSRVSHGYTF. The CDR3 region has the DNA TGCGCCAGCAGCCAAGGTTCAAGGGTCTCCCATGGCTACACCTTC.

The V call is TRBV4-1, the J call TRBJ1-3; D is perhaps TRBD1 (6 bases). The length of the CDR3 is 16 residues. V lost 4 bases and J 1 base, leaving 14 bases between the germline ends. The germline CDR1 and CDR2 sequences are MGHRA and YSYEKL. This chain's CDR3 is CASSPYGGQSGNTIYF. The CDR3, as DNA: TGCGCCAGCAGCCCGTACGGGGGGCAGTCTGGAAACACCATATATTTT.

This sequence joins TRBV2 and TRBJ2-7; D not resolved. V gave up 0 bases and J gave up 2 bases, with 11 bases separating them. Germline CDR1 reads SNHLY; CDR2 reads FYNNEI. This CDR3 spans 15 amino acids. CDR3: CASSEAPVTPYEQYF. DNA of the CDR3: TGTGCCAGCAGTGAAGCGCCAGTCACCCCCTACGAGCAGTACTTC.

This chain links TRBV5-4 with TRBJ1-2; D remains unclear. Germline CDR1 is SGHNT and CDR2 is YYREEE (reference sequence). V was cut by 0 bases and J by 7 bases, with 13 bases left in between. The CDR3 contains 14 residues. The CDR3 nucleotides are TGTGCCAGCAGCTTGGTGGCAGGAATTGGTGGCTACACCTTC. It translates to CASSLVAGIGGYTF.

The V call is TRBV29-1, the J call TRBJ1-5; D gene uncertain. CDR3 length equals 17 residues. Germline assignment: CDR1 SQVTM and CDR2 ANQGSEA. The ends were cut back, 8 bases at V and 11 bases at J, with 34 bases in the middle. The chain's CDR3 is CSPAVGSPSMNLSAQHF. CDR3 DNA: TGCAGCCCCGCGGTGGGATCTCCCTCAATGAACTTATCAGCCCAGCATTTT.

J is TRBJ2-7 and V is TRBV5-4; a possible D gene is TRBD2 (5 bases). Germline CDR1 reads SGHNT; CDR2 reads YYREEE (reference sequence). This CDR3 is built from 11 residues. Between the trimmed V and J ends, which lost 4 bases and 7 bases, there was a span of 9 bases. In DNA, the CDR3 is TGTGCCAGCAGCCAATCGGGGGAGCAGTACTTC. This encodes CASSQSGEQYF.

There are a few counts of this clone. This chain uses TRBV5-4 with TRBJ2-5; TRBD2 aligns across 8 bases. Trimming removed 10 bases from V and 5 bases from J; junction bases left unmatched: 22. CDR1 is SGHNT, CDR2 YYREEE, per germline (reference sequence). CDR3 length: 17 amino acids. The CDR3 DNA follows: TGTGCCTTTTTTCACGGGACTAGTAGATTGGCGACGGAGACCCAGTACTTC. This translates into CAFFHGTSRLATETQYF.

This clone was observed a single time. The J gene is TRBJ2-4, the V gene TRBV6-1; D may correspond to TRBD1 or TRBD2 (5 bases each). V gave up 6 bases and J gave up 5 bases, with 14 bases separating them. Germline V CDR1 and CDR2: MNHNS, SASEGT. The CDR3 has 14 residues. DNA of the CDR3: TGTGCCAGCAGGGATGAGGGGTACCAAAACATTCAGTACTTC. Its translation: CASRDEGYQNIQYF.

The gene calls are TRBV7-9 and TRBJ1-1; maybe TRBD1 (6 bases). Germline values: CDR1 SEHNR, CDR2 FQNEAQ (reference sequence). With 10 bases removed from V and 5 bases from J, the gap between germline ends came to 20 bases. CDR3 length: 14 residues. The CDR3 DNA reads as TGTGCCACCAGGGGCTTACAGGGAGGAACTGAAGCTTTCTTT. The encoded protein is CATRGLQGGTEAFF. Looking up the rest from reference TRBV7-9 and TRBJ1-1 gives the full variable domain: DTGVSQNPRHKITKRGQNVTFRCDPISEHNRLYWYRQTLGQGPEFLTYFQNEAQLEKSRLLSDRFSAERPKGSFSTLEIQRTEQGDSAMYLCATRGLQGGTEAFFGQGTRLTVV.

The rearrangement joins TRBV11-1 to TRBJ2-7; the match to TRBD2 covers 10 bases. Trimming at V came to 7 bases and at J to 3 bases, leaving 9 bases not matched to a gene. CDR3 length: 15 residues. Germline values: CDR1 SGHAT, CDR2 FQDESV (reference sequence). In DNA form, the CDR3 reads TGTGCCAGCACCGGGCGGACTAGCGGAGACTACGAGCAGTACTTC. It is translated as CASTGRTSGDYEQYF.

The chain links TRBV6-5 to TRBJ1-5, with 9 bases aligning to TRBD1. CDR3 length: 15 amino acids. Unmatched junction bases numbered 8, after V lost 6 bases and J lost 5 bases. Germline loops: CDR1 MNHEY, CDR2 SVGAGI. CDR3: CASRPKGTGHQPQHF. In DNA, the CDR3 is TGTGCCAGCAGGCCTAAGGGGACAGGGCATCAGCCCCAGCATTTT.

The rearrangement uses TRBV28 and TRBJ1-1; TRBD1 aligns across 9 bases. The CDR3 runs to 13 residues. The germline gives CDR1 MDHEN, CDR2 SYDVKM. V gave up 5 bases and J gave up 7 bases; unmatched junction bases: 5. Here the CDR3 DNA reads TGTGCCAGCAGTCTACAGGGGGCAGTTGAAGCTTTCTTT. This sequence encodes CASSLQGAVEAFF.

The J gene is TRBJ2-2, the V gene TRBV28; the D gene could be TRBD1 or TRBD2 (6 bases each). The CDR3 is 16 residues long. Germline-derived CDR1 and CDR2 are MDHEN and SYDVKM. The V and J ends lost 6 bases and 4 bases respectively, with 18 bases between them. The CDR3, as DNA: TGTGCCAGCAGCACCTTTGGGGGGCCAAGCACCGGGGAGCTGTTTTTT. Protein product: CASSTFGGPSTGELFF. The full variable domain, in which reference TRBV28 and TRBJ2-2 provide the parts outside the CDR3, is DVKVTQSSRYLVKRTGEKVFLECVQDMDHENMFWYRQDPGLGLRLIYFSYDVKMKEKGDIPEGYSVSREKKERFSLILESASTNQTSMYLCASSTFGGPSTGELFFGEGSRLTVL.

CDR3 loop: CASSPERGPRITTQYF. The DNA for the CDR3 is TGTGCCAGCAGTCCTGAGCGGGGGCCCAGAATCACGACGCAGTATTTT. The rearrangement links TRBV6-4 to TRBJ2-3, with 8 bases fitting TRBD2. With V trimmed by 5 bases and J by 9 bases, 16 bases remained unmatched. The CDR3 loop spans 16 amino acids. The V gene's germline CDR1 is MRHNA and CDR2 SNTAGT.

V is TRBV4-2 and J is TRBJ2-6; 9 bases are shared with TRBD1. Germline V gene sequence: CDR1 LGHNA, CDR2 YNFKEQ. There are 17 residues in the CDR3. V shed 2 bases, J shed 2 bases, and the junction held 4 bases outside the gene matches. CDR3 DNA: TGTGCCAGCAGCCAAACCGGGACAGGGCCTGGGGCCAACGTCCTGACTTTC. Its protein product is CASSQTGTGPGANVLTF.

The chain recombines TRBV28 with TRBJ1-1; tentative D call: TRBD1 (5 bases). Deletions cut 3 bases from V and 3 bases from J, with 14 bases between. This CDR3 is 15 amino acids long. CDR1 MDHEN and CDR2 SYDVKM come from the germline V gene. The CDR3 region is CASSFKSLRDTEAFF. CDR3 sequence (DNA): TGTGCCAGCAGTTTCAAATCCCTCAGGGACACTGAAGCTTTCTTT.

This clone was detected only once. This chain joins TRBV29-1 and TRBJ2-2; tentatively, D is TRBD1 or TRBD2 (6 bases each). The CDR3 consists of 15 residues. Germline lookup yields CDR1 SQVTM and CDR2 ANQGSEA. The ends were cut back, 7 bases at V and 0 bases at J, with 15 bases in the middle. The CDR3 is CSAVRRGANTGELFF. CDR3 bases: TGCAGCGCCGTCAGGAGGGGGGCGAACACCGGGGAGCTGTTTTTT.

This clone was picked up a small number of times. The rearrangement links TRBV4-3 to TRBJ1-2; 8 bases are a match to TRBD1. The trim removed 3 bases at V and 4 bases at J, leaving 7 bases unmatched. Germline CDR1 is LGHNA and CDR2 is YSLEER. CDR3 size: 15 residues. The CDR3 coding sequence is TGCGCCAGCAGCCAGTTGACAGGGGCCGGCTATGGCTACACCTTC. Its protein is CASSQLTGAGYGYTF.

The gene calls are TRBV28 and TRBJ2-5; unclear D gene. Germline CDR1 is MDHEN and CDR2 is SYDVKM. The germline V and J ends were trimmed by 4 bases and 5 bases, with 11 bases remaining between them. This CDR3 region has 13 residues. CDR3 region: CASSSLRGETQYF. The CDR3 DNA sequence: TGTGCCAGCAGTTCCCTTCGTGGGGAGACCCAGTACTTC.

The J gene is TRBJ2-3, the V gene TRBV28; D is perhaps TRBD1 (6 bases). The germline V gene encodes CDR1 MDHEN and CDR2 SYDVKM. V was clipped by 5 bases and J by 12 bases, with 15 bases between them. The CDR3 is 12 amino acids. As DNA, the CDR3 is TGTGCCAGCAGTCAAACGGACAGCAGTCAGTATTTT. Translated, it gives CASSQTDSSQYF.

This clone was recorded a few times. This chain connects TRBV5-1 to TRBJ2-1; 7 nucleotides align to TRBD2. With 3 bases clipped from V and 2 bases from J, the junction kept 2 bases outside the gene matches. Germline V gene lookup returns CDR1 SGHRS and CDR2 YFSETQ. CDR3 length equals 14 residues. CDR3 sequence reads: CASSSGGPYNEQFF. The CDR3 DNA reads TGCGCCAGCAGCTCGGGAGGCCCCTACAATGAGCAGTTCTTC.

V and J are TRBV29-1 and TRBJ1-1, with D perhaps TRBD1 (6 bases). Per the germline V gene, CDR1 is SQVTM and CDR2 is ANQGSEA. CDR3 length equals 14 residues. V was pared by 2 bases and J by 5 bases, with 15 bases between. The CDR3 spells CSVELGRGGTEAFF. DNA of the CDR3: TGCAGCGTTGAATTGGGCAGGGGAGGTACTGAAGCTTTCTTT.

This clone was counted between two and nine times. This chain joins TRBV5-6 and TRBJ2-1; 9 bases line up with TRBD1. Trimming took 5 bases from V and 8 from J; bases not matched to a gene: 11. Per the germline V gene, CDR1 is SGHDT and CDR2 is YYEEEE. The CDR3 covers 15 residues. The CDR3 nucleotides are TGTGCCAGCAGACTTGCGGGACAGGGTCTTCATGAGCAGTTCTTC. Translation: CASRLAGQGLHEQFF.